This T cell receptor beta chain is drawn from a study of radiotherapy plus CTLA-4 blockade in lung cancer. Across the study: An objective response was seen in around a sixth of patients, and disease control in 31%.

CTLA-4 blockade with ipilimumab, together with focal radiation, was given to patients with chemo-refractory metastatic non-small-cell lung cancer. The study, taken as a whole, reports: Early clonal dynamics of blood T cells, together with interferon-beta, were reported as the best response predictor. TCR clones of tumor origin grew in blood after radiotherapy plus ipilimumab.

A single count supports this clone. Its antigen is not known. Sequenced by immunoSEQ multiplex PCR; TCRdb stores in-frame clones only, minus some. The table has tens of thousands of clones, more than 85% seen once. CDR1 and CDR2 from the germline V gene are SGHRS and YFSETQ. J was trimmed by 5 bases and V by 0 bases; bases with no gene match: 4. The CDR3 consists of 14 residues. The specimen was peripheral blood, collected from a patient treated with radiotherapy plus ipilimumab. The V gene is TRBV5-1, the J gene TRBJ1-2; 7 positions agree with TRBD1. The receptor's source is a human donor with non-small cell lung cancer that progressed on radiotherapy plus ipilimumab. This CDR3 reads CASSLEQGSYGYTF. The CDR3 DNA follows: TGCGCCAGCAGCTTGGAACAGGGGTCTTATGGCTACACCTTC. The whole variable domain, filled in from reference TRBV5-1 and TRBJ1-2, reads KAGVTQTPRYLIKTRGQQVTLSCSPISGHRSVSWYQQTPGQGLQFLFEYFSETQRNKGNFPGRFSGRQFSNSRSEMNVSTLELGDSALYLCASSLEQGSYGYTFGSGTRLTVV.